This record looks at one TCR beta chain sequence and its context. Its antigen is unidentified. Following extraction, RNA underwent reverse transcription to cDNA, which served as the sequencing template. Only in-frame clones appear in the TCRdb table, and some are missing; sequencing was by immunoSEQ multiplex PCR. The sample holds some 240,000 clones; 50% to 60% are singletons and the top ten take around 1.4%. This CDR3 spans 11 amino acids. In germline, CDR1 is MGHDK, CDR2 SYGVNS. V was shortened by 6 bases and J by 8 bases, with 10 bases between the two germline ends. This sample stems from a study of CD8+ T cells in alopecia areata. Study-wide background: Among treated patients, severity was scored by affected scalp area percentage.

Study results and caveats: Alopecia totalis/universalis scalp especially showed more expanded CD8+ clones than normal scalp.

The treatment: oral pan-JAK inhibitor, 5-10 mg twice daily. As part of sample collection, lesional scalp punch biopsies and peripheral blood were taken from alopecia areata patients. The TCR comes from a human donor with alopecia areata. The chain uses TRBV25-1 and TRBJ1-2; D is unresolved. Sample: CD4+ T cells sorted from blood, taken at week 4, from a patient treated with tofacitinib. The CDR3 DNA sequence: TGTGCCAGCAGGTGGCACGGGGGCTACACCTTC. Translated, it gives CASRWHGGYTF.